This paragraph reports one TCR beta chain. Its matching antigen is unknown. This entry comes from a study of long-term antiretroviral therapy in people with HIV. Turning to the study itself: When the earliest samples were collected, ART was typically delayed until CD4 counts fell. Study-level findings and limits: Clonal populations expanded prior to ART predominated within the repertoire at all time points.

Runs used v3.0 of the immunoSEQ assay and were done at survey level. Generated by immunoSEQ multiplex PCR, the TCRdb table keeps only in-frame clones and is missing some. The sample includes roughly 42,000 clones, 86% of them seen just once. This specimen consisted of unsorted PBMCs, obtained 0.1 years before starting antiretroviral therapy. The receptor was derived from a woman aged 45 to 65 with HIV.

Here the CDR3 DNA reads TGTGCCAGCAGCCTCTGGGACAGGGGAAGGGTTAACACTGAAGCTTTCTTT. Translation: CASSLWDRGRVNTEAFF. The V call is TRBV7-8, the J call TRBJ1-1; 10 positions match TRBD1. In germline, CDR1 is SGHVS, CDR2 FQNEAQ. V dropped 5 bases and J dropped 2; count of bases not matched to a gene: 11. This CDR3 contains 17 residues.